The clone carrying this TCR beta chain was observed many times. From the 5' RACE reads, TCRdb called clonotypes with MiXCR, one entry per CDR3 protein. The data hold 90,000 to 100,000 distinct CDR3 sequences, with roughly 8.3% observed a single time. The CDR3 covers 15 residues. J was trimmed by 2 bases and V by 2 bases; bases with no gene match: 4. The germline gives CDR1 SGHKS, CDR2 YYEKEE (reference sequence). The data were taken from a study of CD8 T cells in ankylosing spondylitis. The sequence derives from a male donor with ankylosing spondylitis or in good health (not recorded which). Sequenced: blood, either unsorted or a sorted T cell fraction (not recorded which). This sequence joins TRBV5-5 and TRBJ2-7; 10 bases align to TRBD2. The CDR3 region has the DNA TGTGCCAGCAGCTTTGGACTAGCGGAGACCTACGAGCAGTACTTC. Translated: CASSFGLAETYEQYF.